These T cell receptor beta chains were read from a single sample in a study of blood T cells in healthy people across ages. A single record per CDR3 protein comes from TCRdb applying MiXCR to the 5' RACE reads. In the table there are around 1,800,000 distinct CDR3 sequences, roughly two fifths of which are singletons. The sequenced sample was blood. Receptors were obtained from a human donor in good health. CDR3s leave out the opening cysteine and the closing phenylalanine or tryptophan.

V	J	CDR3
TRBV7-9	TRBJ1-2	ASSFEAPSAYGYT
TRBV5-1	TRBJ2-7	ASSFDSFSYEQY
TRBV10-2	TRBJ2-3	ASSESKYNPGTDTQY
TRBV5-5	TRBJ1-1	ASSLDVDWNTEAF
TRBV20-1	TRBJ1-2	SAREGGGIYGYT
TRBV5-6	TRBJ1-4	ASSLGGNGRDEKLF
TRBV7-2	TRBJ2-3	ASSLVIEADTQY
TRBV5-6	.	ASSLDPSFDEQY
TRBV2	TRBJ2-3	ASSSFTGTSGRYATDTQY
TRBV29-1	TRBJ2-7	SVSWGAGYEQY
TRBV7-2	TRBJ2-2	AGSLARRTSGGAAGELF
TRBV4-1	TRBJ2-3	ASSQDGGARTDTQY
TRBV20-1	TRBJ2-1	SANERGSSYNEQF
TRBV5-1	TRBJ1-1	ASSPAWANTEAF
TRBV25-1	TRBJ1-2	ASSNLGEGGYT
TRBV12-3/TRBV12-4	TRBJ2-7	ASSFSGRSSYEQY
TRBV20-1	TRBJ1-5	SARDSKTINQPQH
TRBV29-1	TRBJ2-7	SVVTGGVYEQY
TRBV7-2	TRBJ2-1	ASSLGALNYEQF
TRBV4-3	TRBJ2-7	ASSQYRLAGTYEQY
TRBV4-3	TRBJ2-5	ASSQNRGLGETQY
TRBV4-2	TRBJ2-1	ASSQGVLAGIYNEQF
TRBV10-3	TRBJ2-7	AISLAGRGVNSYEQY
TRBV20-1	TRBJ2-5	SASGVLADQETQY
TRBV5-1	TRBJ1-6	ASSLESLTNSPLH
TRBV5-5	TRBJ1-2	ASSFVMDRGYT
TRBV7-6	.	ASSLGPLAGVYEQY
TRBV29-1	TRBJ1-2	SVEQLIYGYT
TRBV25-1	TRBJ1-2	ASSAQTEVYGYT
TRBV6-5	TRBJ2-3	ASNLAGASTDTQY
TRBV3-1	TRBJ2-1	ASSLGWGELGIYNEQF
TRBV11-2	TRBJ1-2	ASSRDRAPYGYT
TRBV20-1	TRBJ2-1	SASRRGAINEQF
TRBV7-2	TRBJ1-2	ASSLAPGVYYGYT
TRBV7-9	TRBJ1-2	ASSSLGRDSANYGYT
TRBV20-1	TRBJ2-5	SATRDRRQETQY
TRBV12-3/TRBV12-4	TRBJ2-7	ASSFWDRYYEQY
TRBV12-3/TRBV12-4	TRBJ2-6	ASRTGTGRPLRLWGANVLT
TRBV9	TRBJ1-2	ASSGGGQEGYT
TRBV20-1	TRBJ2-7	SASDREPTYEQY
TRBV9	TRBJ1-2	ASSVNRRDGYT
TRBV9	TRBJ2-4	ASSVEGGGSKNIQY
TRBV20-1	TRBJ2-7	SASGINEQY
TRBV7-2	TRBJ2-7	ASSLGLRGYEQY
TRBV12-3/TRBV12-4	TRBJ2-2	ASSPNRQGTNTGELF
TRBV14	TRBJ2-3	ASSQDRGLLQY
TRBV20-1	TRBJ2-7	SARGDTPYEQY
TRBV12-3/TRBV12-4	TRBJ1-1	ASSPRRGGNTEAF
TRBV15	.	ATSREGGAAYEQY
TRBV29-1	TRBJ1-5	SVQGLNQPQH
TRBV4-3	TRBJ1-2	ASSQEGGGLGGYT
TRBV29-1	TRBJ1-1	SVSGGSTEAF
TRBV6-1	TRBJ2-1	ASSERGLAGFYNEQF
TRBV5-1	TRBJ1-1	ASSQHRGQTEAF
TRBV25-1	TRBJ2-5	ASSEQGSQETQY
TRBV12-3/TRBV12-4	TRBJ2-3	ASSFQFTDTQY
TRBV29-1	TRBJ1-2	SAGDRVNYGYT